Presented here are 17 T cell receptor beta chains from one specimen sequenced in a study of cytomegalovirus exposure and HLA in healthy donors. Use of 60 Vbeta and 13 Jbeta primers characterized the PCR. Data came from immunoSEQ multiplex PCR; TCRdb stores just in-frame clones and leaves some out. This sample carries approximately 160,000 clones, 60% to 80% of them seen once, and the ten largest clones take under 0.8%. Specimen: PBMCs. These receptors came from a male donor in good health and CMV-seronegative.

CDR3 coding DNA: TGTGCCACCAGCAGAGATTTACAAACTGAAGCTTTCTTT. This encodes CATSRDLQTEAFF. V and J are TRBV15 and TRBJ1-1; D gene ambiguous. V lost 0 bases to trimming and J lost 5 bases, with 7 bases between them. Germline CDR1 reads LNHNV; CDR2 reads YYDKDF (reference sequence). The CDR3 loop spans 13 amino acids.

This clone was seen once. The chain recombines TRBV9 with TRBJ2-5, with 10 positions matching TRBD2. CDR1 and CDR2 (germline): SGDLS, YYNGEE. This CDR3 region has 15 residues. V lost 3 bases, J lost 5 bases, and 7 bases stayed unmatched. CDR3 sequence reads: CASSDVAGGGETQYF. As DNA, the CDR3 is TGTGCCAGCAGCGATGTAGCGGGGGGAGGGGAGACCCAGTACTTC.

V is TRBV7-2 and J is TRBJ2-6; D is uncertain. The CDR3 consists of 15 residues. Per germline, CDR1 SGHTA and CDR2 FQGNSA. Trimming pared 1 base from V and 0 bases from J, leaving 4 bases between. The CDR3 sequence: CASSLGLSGANVLTF. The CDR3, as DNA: TGTGCCAGCAGCTTAGGTCTCTCTGGGGCCAACGTCCTGACTTTC.

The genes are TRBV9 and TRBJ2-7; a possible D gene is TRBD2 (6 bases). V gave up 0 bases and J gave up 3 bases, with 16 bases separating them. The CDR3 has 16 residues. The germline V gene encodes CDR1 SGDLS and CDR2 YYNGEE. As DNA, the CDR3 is TGTGCCAGCAGCGTAGTTCCTAGCGCGGCAATCTACGAGCAGTACTTC. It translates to CASSVVPSAAIYEQYF.

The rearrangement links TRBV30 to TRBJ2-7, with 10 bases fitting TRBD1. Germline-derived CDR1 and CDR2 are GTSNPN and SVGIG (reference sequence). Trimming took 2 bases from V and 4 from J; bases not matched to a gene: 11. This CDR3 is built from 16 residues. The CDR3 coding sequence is TGTGCCTGGAGTAGGATGGACGGGACAGGGGTGTACGAGCAGTACTTC. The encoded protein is CAWSRMDGTGVYEQYF.

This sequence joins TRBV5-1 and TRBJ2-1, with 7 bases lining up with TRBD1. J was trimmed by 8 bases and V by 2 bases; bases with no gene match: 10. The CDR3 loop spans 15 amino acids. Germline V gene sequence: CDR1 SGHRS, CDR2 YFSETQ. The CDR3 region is CASSFQTGIRDEQFF. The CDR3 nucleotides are TGCGCCAGCAGCTTCCAGACAGGGATCAGAGATGAGCAGTTCTTC.

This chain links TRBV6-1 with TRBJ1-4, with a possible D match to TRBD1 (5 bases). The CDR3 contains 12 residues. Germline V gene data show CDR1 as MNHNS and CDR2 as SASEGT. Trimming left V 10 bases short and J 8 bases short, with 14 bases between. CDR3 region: CATSYRREKLFF. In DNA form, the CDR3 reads TGTGCCACCTCCTACAGGAGAGAAAAACTGTTTTTT.

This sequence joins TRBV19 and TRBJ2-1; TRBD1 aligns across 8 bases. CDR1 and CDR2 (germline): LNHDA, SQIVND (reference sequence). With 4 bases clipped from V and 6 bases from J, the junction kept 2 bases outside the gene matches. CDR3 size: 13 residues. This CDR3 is CASSSTGGNEQFF. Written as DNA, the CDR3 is TGTGCCAGTAGTAGCACAGGGGGCAATGAGCAGTTCTTC.

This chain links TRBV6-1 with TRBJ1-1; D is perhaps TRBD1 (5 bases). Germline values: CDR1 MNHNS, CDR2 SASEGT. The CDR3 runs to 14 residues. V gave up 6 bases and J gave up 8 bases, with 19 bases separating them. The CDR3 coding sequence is TGTGCCAGCAGATGGGGCCGAGGTGCCTCCGAAGCTTTCTTT. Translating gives CASRWGRGASEAFF.

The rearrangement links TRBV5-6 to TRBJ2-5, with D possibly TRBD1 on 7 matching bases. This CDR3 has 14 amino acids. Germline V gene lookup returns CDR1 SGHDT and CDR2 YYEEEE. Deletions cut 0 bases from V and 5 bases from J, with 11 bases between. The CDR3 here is CASSLDQGGETQYF. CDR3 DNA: TGTGCCAGCAGCTTGGATCAGGGGGGCGAGACCCAGTACTTC.

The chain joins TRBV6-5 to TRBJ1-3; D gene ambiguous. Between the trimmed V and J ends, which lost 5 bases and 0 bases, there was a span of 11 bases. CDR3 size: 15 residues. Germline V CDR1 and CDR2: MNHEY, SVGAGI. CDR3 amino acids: CASSPLSSSGNTIYF. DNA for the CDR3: TGTGCCAGCAGTCCTCTATCAAGCTCTGGAAACACCATATATTTT.

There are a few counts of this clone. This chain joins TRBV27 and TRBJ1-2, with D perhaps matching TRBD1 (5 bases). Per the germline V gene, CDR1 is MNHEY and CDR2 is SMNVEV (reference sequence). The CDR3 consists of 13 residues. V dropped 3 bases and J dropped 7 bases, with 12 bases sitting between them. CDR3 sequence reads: CASSLSGGGGYTF. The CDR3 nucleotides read TGTGCCAGCAGTTTGTCGGGGGGGGGTGGCTACACCTTC.

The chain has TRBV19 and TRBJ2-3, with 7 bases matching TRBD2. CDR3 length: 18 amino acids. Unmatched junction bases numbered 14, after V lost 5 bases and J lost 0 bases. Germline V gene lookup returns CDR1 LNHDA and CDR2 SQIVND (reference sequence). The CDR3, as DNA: TGTGCCAGTAGTCCCTCCCGAGCGGCTAGCGGTAGCACAGATACGCAGTATTTT. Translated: CASSPSRAASGSTDTQYF.

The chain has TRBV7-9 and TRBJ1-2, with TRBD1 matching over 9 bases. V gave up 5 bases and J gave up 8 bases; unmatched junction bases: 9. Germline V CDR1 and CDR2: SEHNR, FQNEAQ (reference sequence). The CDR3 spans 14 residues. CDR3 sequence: CASSVTGGALGYTF. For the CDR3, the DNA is TGTGCCAGCAGCGTCACAGGGGGCGCGTTAGGCTACACCTTC.

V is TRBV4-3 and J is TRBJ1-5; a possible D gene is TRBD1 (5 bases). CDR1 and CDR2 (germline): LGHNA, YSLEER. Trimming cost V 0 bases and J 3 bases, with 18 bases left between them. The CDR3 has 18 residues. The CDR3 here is CASSQDLGTFPLNQPQHF. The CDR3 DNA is TGCGCCAGCAGCCAAGATTTGGGGACTTTTCCCCTCAATCAGCCCCAGCATTTT.

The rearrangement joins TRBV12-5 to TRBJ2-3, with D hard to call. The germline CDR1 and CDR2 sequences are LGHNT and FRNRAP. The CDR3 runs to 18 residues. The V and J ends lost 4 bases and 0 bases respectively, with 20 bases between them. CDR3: CASGSAPLPGSSTDTQYF. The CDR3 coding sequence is TGTGCTAGTGGTTCTGCCCCCCTCCCAGGATCTAGCACAGATACGCAGTATTTT. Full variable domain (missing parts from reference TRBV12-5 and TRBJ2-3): DARVTQTPRHKVTEMGQEVTMRCQPILGHNTVFWYRQTMMQGLELLAYFRNRAPLDDSGMPKDRFSAEMPDATLATLKIQPSEPRDSAVYFCASGSAPLPGSSTDTQYFGPGTRLTVL.

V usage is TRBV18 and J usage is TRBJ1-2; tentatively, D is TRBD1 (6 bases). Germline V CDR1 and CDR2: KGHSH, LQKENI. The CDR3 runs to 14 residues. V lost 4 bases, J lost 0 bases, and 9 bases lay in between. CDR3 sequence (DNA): TGTGCCAGCTCACGGGACAACGCTAACTATGGCTACACCTTC. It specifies CASSRDNANYGYTF.